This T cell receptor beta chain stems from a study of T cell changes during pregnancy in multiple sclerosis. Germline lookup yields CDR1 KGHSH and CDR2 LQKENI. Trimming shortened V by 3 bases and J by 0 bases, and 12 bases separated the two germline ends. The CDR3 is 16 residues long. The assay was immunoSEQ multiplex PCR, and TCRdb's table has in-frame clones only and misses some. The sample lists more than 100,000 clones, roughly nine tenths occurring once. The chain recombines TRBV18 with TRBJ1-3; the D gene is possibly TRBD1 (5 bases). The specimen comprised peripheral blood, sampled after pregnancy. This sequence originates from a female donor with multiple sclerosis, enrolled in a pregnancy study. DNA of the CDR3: TGTGCCAGCTCACCTGGCAGGACAAGCTCTGGAAACACCATATATTTT. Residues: CASSPGRTSSGNTIYF. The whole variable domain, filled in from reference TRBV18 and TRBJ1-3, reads NAGVMQNPRHLVRRRGQEARLRCSPMKGHSHVYWYRQLPEEGLKFMVYLQKENIIDESGMPKERFSAEFPKEGPSILRIQQVVRGDSAAYFCASSPGRTSSGNTIYFGEGSWLTVV.